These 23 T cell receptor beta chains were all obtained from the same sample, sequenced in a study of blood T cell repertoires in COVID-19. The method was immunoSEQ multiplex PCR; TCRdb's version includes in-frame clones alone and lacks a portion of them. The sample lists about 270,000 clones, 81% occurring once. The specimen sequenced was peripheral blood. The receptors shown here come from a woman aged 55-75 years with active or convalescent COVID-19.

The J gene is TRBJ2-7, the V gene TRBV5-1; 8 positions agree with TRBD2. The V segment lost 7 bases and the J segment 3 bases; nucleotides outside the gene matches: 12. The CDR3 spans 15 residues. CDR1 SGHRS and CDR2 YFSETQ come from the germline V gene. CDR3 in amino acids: CASGAVPGGVYEQYF. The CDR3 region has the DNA TGCGCCAGCGGAGCCGTCCCCGGGGGGGTCTACGAGCAGTACTTC. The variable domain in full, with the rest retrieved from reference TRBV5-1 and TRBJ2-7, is KAGVTQTPRYLIKTRGQQVTLSCSPISGHRSVSWYQQTPGQGLQFLFEYFSETQRNKGNFPGRFSGRQFSNSRSEMNVSTLELGDSALYLCASGAVPGGVYEQYFGPGTRLTVT.

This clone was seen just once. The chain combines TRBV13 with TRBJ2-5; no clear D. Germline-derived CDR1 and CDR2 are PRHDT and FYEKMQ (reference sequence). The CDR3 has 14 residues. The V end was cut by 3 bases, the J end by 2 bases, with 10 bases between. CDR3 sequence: CASSLRLQQETQYF. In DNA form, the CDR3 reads TGTGCCAGCAGCTTGCGATTGCAACAAGAGACCCAGTACTTC.

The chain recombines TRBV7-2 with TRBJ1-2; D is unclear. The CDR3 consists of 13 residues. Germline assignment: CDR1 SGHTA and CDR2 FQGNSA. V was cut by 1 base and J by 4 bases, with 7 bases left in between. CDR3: CASSLDGVYGYTF. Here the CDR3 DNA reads TGTGCCAGCAGCTTAGACGGTGTCTATGGCTACACCTTC.

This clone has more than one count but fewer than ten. The CDR3 here is CASSVAEEYGYTF. CDR3 bases: TGTGCCAGCAGCGTAGCTGAAGAGTATGGCTACACCTTC. This chain links TRBV9 with TRBJ1-2; D is unclear. This CDR3 has 13 amino acids. The V end was cut by 0 bases, the J end by 5 bases, with 8 bases between. Germline-derived CDR1 and CDR2 are SGDLS and YYNGEE.

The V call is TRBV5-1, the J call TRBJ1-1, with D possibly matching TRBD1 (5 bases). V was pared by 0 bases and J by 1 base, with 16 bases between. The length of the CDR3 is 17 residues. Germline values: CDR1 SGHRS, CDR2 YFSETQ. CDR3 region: CASSLANQRGRNTEAFF. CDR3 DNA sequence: TGCGCCAGCAGCTTGGCCAATCAACGGGGGAGGAACACTGAAGCTTTCTTT.

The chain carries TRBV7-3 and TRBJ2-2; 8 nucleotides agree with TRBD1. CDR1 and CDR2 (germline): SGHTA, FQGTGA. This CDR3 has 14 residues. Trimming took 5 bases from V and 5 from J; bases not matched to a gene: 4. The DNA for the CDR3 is TGTGCCAGCAGCCGACAGGGGTGGACCGGGGAGCTGTTTTTT. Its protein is CASSRQGWTGELFF. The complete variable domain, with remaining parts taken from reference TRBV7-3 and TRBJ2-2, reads GAGVSQTPSNKVTEKGKYVELRCDPISGHTALYWYRQSLGQGPEFLIYFQGTGAADDSGLPNDRFFAVRPEGSVSTLKIQRTERGDSAVYLCASSRQGWTGELFFGEGSRLTVL.

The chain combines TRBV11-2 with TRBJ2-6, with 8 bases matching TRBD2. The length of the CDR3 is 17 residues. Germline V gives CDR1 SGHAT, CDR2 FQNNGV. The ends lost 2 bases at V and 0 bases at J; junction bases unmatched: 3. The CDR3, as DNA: TGTGCCAGCAGCTTAAGGCGGGGGGTCTCTGGGGCCAACGTCCTGACTTTC. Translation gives CASSLRRGVSGANVLTF.

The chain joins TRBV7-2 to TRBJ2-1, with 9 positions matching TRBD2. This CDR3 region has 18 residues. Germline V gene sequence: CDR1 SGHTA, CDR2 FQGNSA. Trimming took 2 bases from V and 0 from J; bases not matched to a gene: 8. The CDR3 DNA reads TGTGCCAGCAGCTTACAGAGTAGCGGGGGTTCCTCCTACAATGAGCAGTTCTTC. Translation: CASSLQSSGGSSYNEQFF.

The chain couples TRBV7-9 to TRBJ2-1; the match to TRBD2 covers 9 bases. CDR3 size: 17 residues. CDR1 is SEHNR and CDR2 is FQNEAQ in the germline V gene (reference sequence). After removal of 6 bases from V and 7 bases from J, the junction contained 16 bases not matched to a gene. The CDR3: CASREGLSGGPGNEQFF. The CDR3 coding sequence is TGTGCCAGCAGAGAGGGACTTAGCGGGGGCCCCGGGAATGAGCAGTTCTTC.

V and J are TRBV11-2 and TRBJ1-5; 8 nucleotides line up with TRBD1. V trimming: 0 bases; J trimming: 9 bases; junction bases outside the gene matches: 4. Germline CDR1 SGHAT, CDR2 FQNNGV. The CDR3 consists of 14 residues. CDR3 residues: CASSLDQGAGPQHF. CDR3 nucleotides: TGTGCCAGCAGCTTAGATCAGGGGGCCGGGCCCCAGCATTTT.

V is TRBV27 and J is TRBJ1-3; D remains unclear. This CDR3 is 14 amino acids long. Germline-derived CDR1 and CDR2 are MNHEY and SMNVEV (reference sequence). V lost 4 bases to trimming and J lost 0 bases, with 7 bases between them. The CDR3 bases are TGTGCCAGCAGTTATCACAGCTCTGGAAACACCATATATTTT. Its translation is CASSYHSSGNTIYF.

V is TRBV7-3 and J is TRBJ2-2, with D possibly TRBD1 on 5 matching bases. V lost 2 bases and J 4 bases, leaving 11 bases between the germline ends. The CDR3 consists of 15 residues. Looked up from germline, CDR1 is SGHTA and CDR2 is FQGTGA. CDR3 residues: CASSLSGSVTGELFF. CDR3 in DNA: TGTGCCAGCAGCTTATCAGGGTCAGTCACCGGGGAGCTGTTTTTT.

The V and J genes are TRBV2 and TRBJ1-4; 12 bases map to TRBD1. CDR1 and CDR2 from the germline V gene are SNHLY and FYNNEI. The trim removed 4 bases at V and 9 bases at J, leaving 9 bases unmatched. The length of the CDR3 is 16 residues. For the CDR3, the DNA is TGTGCCAGCAGTGCTCCTCCCCGGGACAGGGGGCAAAAACTGTTTTTT. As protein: CASSAPPRDRGQKLFF.

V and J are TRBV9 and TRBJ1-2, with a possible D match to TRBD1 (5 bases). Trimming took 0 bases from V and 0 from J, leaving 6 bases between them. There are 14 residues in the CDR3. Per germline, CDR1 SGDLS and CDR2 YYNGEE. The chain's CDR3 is CASSVGQSNYGYTF. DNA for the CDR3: TGTGCCAGCAGCGTAGGACAGTCTAACTATGGCTACACCTTC.

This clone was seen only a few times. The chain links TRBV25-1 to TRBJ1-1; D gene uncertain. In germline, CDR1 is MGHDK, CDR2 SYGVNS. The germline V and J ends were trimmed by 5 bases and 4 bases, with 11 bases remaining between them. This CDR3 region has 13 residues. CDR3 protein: CASSQAAPTEAFF. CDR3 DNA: TGTGCCAGCAGTCAGGCAGCCCCCACTGAAGCTTTCTTT.

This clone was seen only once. DNA of the CDR3: TGTGCCTGGAGTGTGACAGGCTATGGCTACACCTTC. It yields the protein CAWSVTGYGYTF. The chain has TRBV30 and TRBJ1-2, with a tentative D call TRBD1 (6 bases). Germline CDR1 reads GTSNPN; CDR2 reads SVGIG (reference sequence). V was trimmed by 0 bases and J by 4 bases, leaving 6 bases between them. The CDR3 runs 12 residues.

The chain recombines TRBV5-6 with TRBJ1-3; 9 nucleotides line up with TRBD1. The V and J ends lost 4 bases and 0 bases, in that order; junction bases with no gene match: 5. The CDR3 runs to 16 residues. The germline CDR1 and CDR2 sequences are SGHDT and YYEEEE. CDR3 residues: CASSQGQGFSGNTIYF. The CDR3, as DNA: TGTGCCAGCAGCCAGGGACAGGGTTTCTCTGGAAACACCATATATTTT.

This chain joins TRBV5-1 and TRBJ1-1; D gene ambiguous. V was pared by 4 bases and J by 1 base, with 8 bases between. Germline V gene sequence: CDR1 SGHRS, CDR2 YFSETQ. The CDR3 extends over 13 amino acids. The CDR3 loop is CASSPLRNTEAFF. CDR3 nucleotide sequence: TGCGCCAGCAGCCCCCTTCGGAACACTGAAGCTTTCTTT.

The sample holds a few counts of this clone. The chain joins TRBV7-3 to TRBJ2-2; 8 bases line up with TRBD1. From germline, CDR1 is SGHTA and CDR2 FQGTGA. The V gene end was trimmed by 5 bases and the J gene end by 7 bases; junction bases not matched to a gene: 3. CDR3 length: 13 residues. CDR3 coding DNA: TGTGCCAGCAGCAGACAGGGGAACGGGGAGCTGTTTTTT. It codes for CASSRQGNGELFF.

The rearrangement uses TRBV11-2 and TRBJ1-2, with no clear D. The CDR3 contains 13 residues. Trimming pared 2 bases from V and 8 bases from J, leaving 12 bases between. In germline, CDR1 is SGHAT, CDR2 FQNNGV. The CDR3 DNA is TGTGCCAGCAGCTTACTCCAGGTACAGGGCTACACCTTC. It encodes CASSLLQVQGYTF.

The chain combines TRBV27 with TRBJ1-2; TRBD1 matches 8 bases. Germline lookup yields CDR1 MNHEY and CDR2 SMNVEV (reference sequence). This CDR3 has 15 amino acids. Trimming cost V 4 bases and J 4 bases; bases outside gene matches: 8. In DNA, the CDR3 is TGTGCCAGCAGTTCGCCGGGACAGGTGCCCTATGGCTACACCTTC. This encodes CASSSPGQVPYGYTF.

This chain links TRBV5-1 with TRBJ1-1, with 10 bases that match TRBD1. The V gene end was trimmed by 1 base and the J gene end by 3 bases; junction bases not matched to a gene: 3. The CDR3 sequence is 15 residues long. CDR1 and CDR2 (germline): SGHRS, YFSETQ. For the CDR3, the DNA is TGCGCCAGCAGCTTGAGACAGGGGGCGTACACTGAAGCTTTCTTT. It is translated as CASSLRQGAYTEAFF.

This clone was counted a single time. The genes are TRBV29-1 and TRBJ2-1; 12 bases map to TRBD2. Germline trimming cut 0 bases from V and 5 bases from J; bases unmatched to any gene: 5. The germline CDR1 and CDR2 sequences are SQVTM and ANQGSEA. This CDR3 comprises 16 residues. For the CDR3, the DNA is TGCAGCGTTGAAGATTTTGGGACTAGCGGGCACAATGAGCAGTTCTTC. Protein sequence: CSVEDFGTSGHNEQFF.